This is a list of T cell receptor beta chains from one sample in a study of human T cells and chemical hapten exposure. In TCRdb, the RACE reads were re-called with MiXCR into one record per CDR3 protein. The sample lists about 260,000 distinct CDR3 sequences, about 9% occurring once. The sample in question was whole blood, obtained in connection with sensitization to the hapten diphenylcyclopropenone (DPC). These receptors were taken from a woman aged 35 to 49 with alopecia areata. Some clones in this sample may be carry-over from other donors' samples. CDR3s include the opening cysteine and the closing phenylalanine or tryptophan. The D gene is left open where the match is weak. Only some rows state a clone size, as once, few, many or a class for expanded clones.

v_call	j_call	d_call	clone_size	cdr3_nt	cdr3_aa
TRBV18	TRBJ2-7	NA	few	TGTGCCAGCTCACCCCTAGGAGGCCTCACCGAGCAGTACTTC	CASSPLGGLTEQYF
TRBV7-9	TRBJ2-5	NA	NA	TGTGCCAGCAGCCCAGAGTCGGGGGAGACCCAGTACTTC	CASSPESGETQYF
TRBV7-9	TRBJ2-3	TRBD1	NA	TGTGCCAGCAGCTCACAGGGGTACACAGATACGCAGTATTTT	CASSSQGYTDTQYF
TRBV6-2/TRBV6-3	TRBJ1-1	NA	NA	TGTGCCAGCAGTTACAGGATGAACACTGAAGCTTTCTTT	CASSYRMNTEAFF
TRBV6-2/TRBV6-3	TRBJ2-1	TRBD2	many	TGTGCCAGCAGTTACTCGCCACTAGCGGGAGTCTACAATGAGCAGTTCTTC	CASSYSPLAGVYNEQFF
TRBV12-3/TRBV12-4	TRBJ2-1	NA	NA	TGTGCCAGCAGTTTGAGTACCGGCGAGGTGGGTGAGCAGTTCTTC	CASSLSTGEVGEQFF
TRBV20-1	TRBJ1-5	TRBD1	NA	TGCAGTGCTAGTCAGGGGGGCCCCCAGCATTTT	CSASQGGPQHF
TRBV15	TRBJ2-2	NA	NA	TGTGCCACCAGCAGAGATCTGGGCACCCTCACCGGGGAGCTGTTTTTT	CATSRDLGTLTGELFF
TRBV12-5	TRBJ2-2	NA	NA	TGTGCTAGTGGTTTGGAAAGGGAGCTGTTTTTT	CASGLERELFF
TRBV25-1	TRBJ1-2	NA	few	TGTGCCAGCAGTGAAGCCCTTGGAGGGGCTTATGGCTACACCTTC	CASSEALGGAYGYTF
TRBV5-6	TRBJ2-2	NA	few	TGTGCCAGCAGCTTAAACATGGGCACCGGGGAGCTGTTTTTT	CASSLNMGTGELFF
TRBV5-1	TRBJ1-1	NA	many	TGCGCCAGCAGCTTTATTGGGGACACTGAAGCTTTCTTT	CASSFIGDTEAFF
TRBV30	TRBJ1-1	NA	few	TGTGCCTCTGCACTTGGCACTGAAGCTTTCTTT	CASALGTEAFF
TRBV30	TRBJ1-2	NA	NA	TGTGCCTGGGACCGACAGGCTAACTATGGCTACACCTTC	CAWDRQANYGYTF
TRBV7-2	TRBJ2-2	NA	NA	TGTGCCAGCAGTACCGGGACCTTGAACACCGGGGAGCTGTTTTTT	CASSTGTLNTGELFF
TRBV20-1	TRBJ2-7	NA	few	TGCAGTGCTAGAGATCAGGGGAAGTACGAGCAGTACTTC	CSARDQGKYEQYF
TRBV12-3/TRBV12-4	TRBJ1-5	NA	few	TGTGCCAGCAGTCCACCGAGCCTCGCCACGACAAGTCAGCCCCAGCATTTT	CASSPPSLATTSQPQHF
TRBV2	TRBJ2-1	TRBD1	NA	TGTGCCAGCAGTGCCGGGACAGGGGGTGTTACCCTCTACAATGAGCAGTTCTTC	CASSAGTGGVTLYNEQFF
TRBV6-7	TRBJ2-7	NA	NA	TGTGCCAGCAGTTACCCATGCAATGCCCACGAGCAGTACTTC	CASSYPCNAHEQYF
TRBV25-1	TRBJ1-5	NA	NA	TGTGCCAGTGCCCCGGGGGGCAATCAGCCCCAGCATTTT	CASAPGGNQPQHF
TRBV18	TRBJ2-7	NA	NA	TGTGCCAGCTCACCACAGGAAAGCTCCTACGAGCAGTACTTC	CASSPQESSYEQYF
TRBV29-1	TRBJ2-7	TRBD2	few	TGCAGCGTCGGGCCTAGCGGGAGTTCCTACGAGCAGTACTTC	CSVGPSGSSYEQYF
TRBV7-2	TRBJ1-6	TRBD1	NA	TGTGCCAGCAGCCCACAGGGGTTTTGGTCACCCCTCCACTTT	CASSPQGFWSPLHF
TRBV11-1	TRBJ2-5	NA	NA	TGTGCCAGCAGCTTCAGCCCGACAGGTCGGGAGACCCAGTACTTC	CASSFSPTGRETQYF
TRBV20-1	TRBJ2-4	TRBD2	few	TGCAGTGCTACGGGACTAGCCCGAGCCAAAAACATTCAGTACTTC	CSATGLARAKNIQYF
TRBV5-4	TRBJ2-3	TRBD1	NA	TGTGCCAGCAGCGGACAGGTGGATACAGATACGCAGTATTTT	CASSGQVDTDTQYF
TRBV7-2	TRBJ2-3	TRBD2	many	TGTGCCAGCAGCTTAGTCCCAGCGGGAGACCGATTGGGAGGAGTTACGCAGTATTTT	CASSLVPAGDRLGGVTQYF
TRBV4-3	TRBJ1-5	TRBD1	few	TGCGCCAGCAGCCACAGCAGGGGGCGCCTTCAGCCCCAGCATTTT	CASSHSRGRLQPQHF
TRBV28	TRBJ2-6	TRBD1	few	TGTGCCACCAGGACAGGGACCTCTGGGGCCAACGTCCTGACTTTC	CATRTGTSGANVLTF
TRBV20-1	TRBJ1-4	NA	NA	TGCAGTGCTAGGTCCGCGGTCCAGAATGAAAAACTGTTTTTT	CSARSAVQNEKLFF
TRBV2	TRBJ2-7	NA	NA	TGTGCCAGCAGTGAAAGGGGTAAGATCTACGAGCAGTACTTC	CASSERGKIYEQYF
TRBV20-1	TRBJ2-1	NA	few	TGCAGTGCTAGAGATCTGGGGAGAGGGGACAATGAGCAGTTCTTC	CSARDLGRGDNEQFF
TRBV7-9	TRBJ2-7	NA	few	TGTGCCAGCAGCTTTTTCTCTCGGGGCTACGAGCAGTACTTC	CASSFFSRGYEQYF
TRBV20-1	TRBJ2-5	NA	NA	TGCAGTGCTAGAGATCCCCCTAGCCCAGAGACCCAGTACTTC	CSARDPPSPETQYF
TRBV2	TRBJ2-1	TRBD2	many	TGTGCCAGCAGTGAAAGGGTCGGACTAGCGGGAGAAAAAAATGAGCAGTTCTTC	CASSERVGLAGEKNEQFF
TRBV14	TRBJ1-6	NA	many	TGTGCCAGCAGCCCCGTCGGTGGAACATCACCCCTCCACTTT	CASSPVGGTSPLHF
TRBV21-1	TRBJ2-5	NA	NA	TGTGCCAGCAGCGTAGAGACCCAGTACTTC	CASSVETQYF
TRBV4-1	TRBJ2-1	NA	few	TGCGCCAGCAGCCAAGATCCGGCGGAGAGGGGTTCGGAGTTCTTC	CASSQDPAERGSEFF
TRBV19	TRBJ1-5	TRBD1	NA	TGTGCCAGTAGTACCCGACCGGGACAGAGTCCCTATAGCAATCAGCCCCAGCATTTT	CASSTRPGQSPYSNQPQHF
TRBV7-9	TRBJ1-2	NA	NA	TGTGCCAGCAACCAATATGGACAGAGCTTTAACTATGGCTACACCTTC	CASNQYGQSFNYGYTF
TRBV12-3/TRBV12-4	TRBJ1-1	NA	few	TGTGCCAGCAGCCTCCGACCTGAATCGTGGGCTTTCTTT	CASSLRPESWAFF
TRBV7-9	TRBJ1-1	NA	NA	TGTGCCAGTACACAGGGCCGTGAAGCTTTCTTT	CASTQGREAFF
TRBV15	TRBJ1-2	NA	once	TGTGCCACCAGCAGCCAAAAAAGTGCCGAACTTCTCGATGGCTACACCTTC	CATSSQKSAELLDGYTF
TRBV12-3/TRBV12-4	TRBJ2-5	TRBD2	NA	TGTGCCAGCAGTTCAAGACTAGCGGGGTACGAAGAGACCCAGTACTTC	CASSSRLAGYEETQYF
TRBV28	TRBJ1-5	NA	NA	TGTGCCAGCAATAAAGGGCTCAATCAGCCCCAGCATTTT	CASNKGLNQPQHF
TRBV11-1	TRBJ2-7	NA	NA	TGTGCCAGCAGCTTATACACGGGAGTCTCCTACGAGCAGTACTTC	CASSLYTGVSYEQYF
TRBV28	TRBJ2-7	NA	few	TGTGCCAGCCGGGGTGGGGGTCGTTACGAGCAGTACTTC	CASRGGGRYEQYF
TRBV5-1	TRBJ1-5	NA	NA	TGCGCCAGCAGCTTGGCCTGGCTTTATAGCAATCAGCCCCAGCATTTT	CASSLAWLYSNQPQHF
TRBV27	TRBJ2-3	NA	many	TGTGCCAGCAGTTTATCGGGCAGAACAGATACGCAGTATTTT	CASSLSGRTDTQYF
TRBV10-3	TRBJ2-7	TRBD2	NA	TGTGCCATCAGTGGGACTAGCTCCTACGAGCAGTACTTC	CAISGTSSYEQYF
TRBV7-9	TRBJ2-7	TRBD2	NA	TGTGCCAGCGGGGACCCGGGACTAGCGGGCGAACACGAGCAGTACTTC	CASGDPGLAGEHEQYF